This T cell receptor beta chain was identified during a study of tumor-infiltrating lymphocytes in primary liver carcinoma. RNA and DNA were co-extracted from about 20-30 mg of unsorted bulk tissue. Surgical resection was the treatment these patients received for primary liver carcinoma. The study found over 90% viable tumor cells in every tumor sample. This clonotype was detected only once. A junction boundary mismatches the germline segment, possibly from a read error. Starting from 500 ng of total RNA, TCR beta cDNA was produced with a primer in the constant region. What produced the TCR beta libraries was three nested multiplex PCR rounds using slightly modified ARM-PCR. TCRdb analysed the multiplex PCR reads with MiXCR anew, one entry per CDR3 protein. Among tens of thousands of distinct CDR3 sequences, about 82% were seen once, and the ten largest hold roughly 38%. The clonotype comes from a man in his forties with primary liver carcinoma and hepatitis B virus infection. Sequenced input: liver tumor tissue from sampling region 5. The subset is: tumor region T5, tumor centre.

The CDR3: CTSSLARGREKQYF. DNA for the CDR3: TGTACCAGCAGCTTAGCGAGGGGAAGAGAAAAGCAGTACTTC. The chain uses TRBV7-9 and TRBJ2-7, with D possibly being TRBD1 or TRBD2 (5 bases each). Germline CDR1 reads SEHNR; CDR2 reads FQNEAQ (reference sequence). CDR3 size: 14 residues.